This T cell receptor beta chain was recorded in a study of shared clonotypes between healthy human individuals (dated by TCRdb to the early 2020s). At the level of the whole study: The cohort comprised a couple of women and three men aged 18 to 49 years. Per donor, three plates each were used for CD4 naive and CD4 memory, two for CD8 naive, and one for CD8 memory. To estimate repertoire size and how much clonotype sharing occurs between individuals, the study deeply sequenced the blood TCR repertoires of 5 or 6 healthy adults. To increase sequencing depth and limit assay-specific biases, TCR repertoire library preparation and sequencing were carried out by different laboratories using diverse techniques. Leukapheresis yielded between about 0.94 and 8.9 billion PBMCs per donor.

Using the deep immunoSEQ assay, multiplex PCR amplified TCR CDR3 regions from genomic DNA. Extracted genomic DNA from each cell subset was distributed evenly across all wells of several immunoSEQ 96-well plates, and each plate was treated as a replicate. For sorted subsets, roughly 200 ng of genomic DNA, equivalent to roughly 33,000 T cell genomes, went into each replicate PCR. Purified libraries were measured with a Qubit 3.0 fluorometer, size-checked on a Bioanalyzer 2100, and measured again with the KAPA Library Quantification kit. A separate single-read 150-cycle Illumina NextSeq 550 flow cell was used to sequence each immunoSEQ 96-well plate. As for the authors' bioinformatics: Because the immunoSEQ output included only junctional sequences and no quality scores, the filtering could not be the same as the filtering used for full-length reads. Sequences were annotated with PyIR, a Python wrapper for IgBLAST v1.9, using IMGT germline references to assign V/J genes and CDR3. Reads were filtered out if the reads had weak V/J assignments (E-value above 1e-6), no CDR3, stop codons, out-of-frame junctions, or ambiguous translated residues. V3J clonotypes were defined as sequences sharing the same inferred V gene, J gene, and CDR3 amino acid sequence. The percentage overlap between two repertoires was calculated by dividing the number of shared unique clonotypes by the size of the smaller repertoire. Richness of each repertoire was evaluated using RTK rarefaction, the Chao1 estimator, and Recon v2.1 estimates of unobserved clonotypes. Generation probabilities for all TCRbeta clonotypes obtained by the gDNA method from a handful of donors were computed using OLGA. The clones in this table, taken by TCRdb from immuneACCESS, are in-frame only. Not every clone is retained; where verified, under half of the shortfall comes from an unresolved V gene, and the cause of the rest is unknown. V, J and clone size are those of that table, while D and trimming were read from the DNA. In this sample the table shows approximately 2.1 million clones, over 90% of which occur a single time. In total, the top ten clones hold 0.3% to 0.4% of the sample.

As regards this clone: Its antigen specificity is not known. No base quality values were provided; no much bigger clone lies one nucleotide off.

CDR1 and CDR2, looked up from the germline V gene, are MDHEN and SYDVKM. The CDR3 sequence holds 13 residues, the cysteine and phenylalanine included. Just CDR3 DNA is preserved here, 39 bases in frame from base 1. From V the trimming removes 11 bases and from J it removes 4 bases, while the gene matches leave 7 bases of the junction unaccounted for. The paper's findings and limits, for the study overall: Naive subsets generally had larger estimated clonotype richness than memory subsets. Higher generation probabilities were observed for clonotypes shared by all four sorted-subset donors than for non-shared clonotypes. When four donors were compared, the shared fraction of clonotypes was approximately 5% for naive CD4, around 3.5% for naive CD8, 2.3% for memory CD4, and 0.4% for memory CD8. Rarefaction of sorted-subset datasets indicated incomplete sequencing despite the large sequencing depth. Sampling was limited to blood, and TCR repertoires in tissue likely differ from TCR repertoires in blood. Because the study included a small number of donors, the genetic and exposure-history diversity represented was limited. Pairwise subsampling led to the expectation that sequencing depth would affect the degree of clonotype sharing among donors.

Healthy HIV-negative adults with no recently reported acute infections or vaccinations were included as donors. All donors were Caucasian adults living in Nashville, Tennessee, USA. CD4+ T cells were enriched by magnetic negative selection, after which naive cells were positively selected on CD45RA and the negative fraction was taken as the memory subset. Blood was collected by leukapheresis, and PBMCs were isolated by Ficoll-Histopaque density gradient centrifugation and then cryopreserved in liquid nitrogen vapor phase. Analytical flow cytometry was used to check the purity and quantity of every magnetically sorted T cell population. Each sorted fraction had its genomic DNA isolated and then quantified by UV absorbance on a Nanodrop 2000c.

The receptor was isolated from a man aged 18 to 30 in good health. Some clones in this sample may be carry-over from other donors' samples. The sequenced sample consisted of naive CD4+ T cells from PBMCs. The cell subset or site label on this specimen signifies: CD45RA+ positively selected. Recombination linked TRBV28 to TRBJ2-1; 8 bases in the junction line up with TRBD1. The CDR3 in this case is CAGQGGAYNEQFF. The sequence in DNA is TGTGCCGGACAGGGAGGAGCTTACAATGAGCAGTTCTTC.